A selection of T cell receptor beta chains follows, all from one sample in a study of regulatory and conventional T cells in RAG deficiency. Clones were read by immunoSEQ multiplex PCR, and TCRdb kept only the in-frame ones, dropping some. The sample records 7,000 to 8,500 clones, around 91% being singletons. These records were also assigned to another study, of regulatory T cells.

Sequencing used CD127- CD25+ CD4+ Tregs sorted from blood. The receptors here all came from a human donor in good health. The CDR3 runs from the conserved cysteine through the conserved F or W. Fields, in order: J gene, V gene, clone size, CDR3 protein. Size values are once, few and many counts, or a class for expanded clones, and some rows have none.

j_gene: TRBJ2-4
v_gene: TRBV30
abundance: NA
CDR3aa: CAWSRLAGMILAKNIQYF

j_gene: TRBJ2-3
v_gene: TRBV11-2
abundance: few
CDR3aa: CASSFYGGGVDTQYF

j_gene: TRBJ2-3
v_gene: TRBV30
abundance: NA
CDR3aa: CAWSRGGTDTQYF

j_gene: TRBJ1-1
v_gene: TRBV19
abundance: NA
CDR3aa: CASSLPEGGGSFF

j_gene: TRBJ1-2
v_gene: TRBV18
abundance: NA
CDR3aa: CASSPLPTPYYGYTF

j_gene: TRBJ2-3
v_gene: TRBV7-2
abundance: NA
CDR3aa: CASSPQRGTDTQYF

j_gene: TRBJ2-5
v_gene: TRBV18
abundance: NA
CDR3aa: CASSPRQPQETQYF

j_gene: TRBJ2-7
v_gene: TRBV6-6
abundance: NA
CDR3aa: CASSSTQLTNYEQYF

j_gene: TRBJ1-6
v_gene: TRBV2
abundance: NA
CDR3aa: CASSRQGIGSPLHF

j_gene: TRBJ1-2
v_gene: TRBV19
abundance: NA
CDR3aa: CASSGFLLGANYGYTF

j_gene: TRBJ1-2
v_gene: TRBV5-4
abundance: NA
CDR3aa: CASSLWRGDYGYTF

j_gene: TRBJ2-6
v_gene: TRBV19
abundance: NA
CDR3aa: CASSTPWQGTGANVLTF

j_gene: TRBJ2-7
v_gene: TRBV5-8
abundance: NA
CDR3aa: CASSLVWGHGGAHYEQYF

j_gene: TRBJ1-4
v_gene: TRBV28
abundance: NA
CDR3aa: CASSFRGTLNEKLFF

j_gene: TRBJ2-2
v_gene: TRBV7-3
abundance: once
CDR3aa: CASSGAGPGAGELFF

j_gene: TRBJ1-3
v_gene: TRBV19
abundance: few
CDR3aa: CASSIGARSGNTIYF

j_gene: TRBJ2-3
v_gene: TRBV10-1
abundance: NA
CDR3aa: CASSDWALSTDTQYF

j_gene: TRBJ1-1
v_gene: TRBV18
abundance: NA
CDR3aa: CASSPTGFTEAFF

j_gene: TRBJ1-5
v_gene: TRBV27
abundance: NA
CDR3aa: CASSLTGNQPQHF

j_gene: TRBJ2-1
v_gene: TRBV29-1
abundance: NA
CDR3aa: CSVEEVRGGSPYNEQFF

j_gene: TRBJ2-1
v_gene: TRBV5-6
abundance: NA
CDR3aa: CASSLVSRYYNEQFF

j_gene: TRBJ1-2
v_gene: TRBV11-2
abundance: NA
CDR3aa: CASSSYRDQVTGYTF

j_gene: TRBJ1-5
v_gene: TRBV4-2
abundance: NA
CDR3aa: CASSVRQGKNQPQHF

j_gene: TRBJ1-1
v_gene: TRBV5-1
abundance: NA
CDR3aa: CASSLDGYMNTEAFF

j_gene: TRBJ2-1
v_gene: TRBV7-9
abundance: NA
CDR3aa: CASSLRLAGRYNEQFF

j_gene: TRBJ1-2
v_gene: TRBV30
abundance: NA
CDR3aa: CAWRSRDRSYGYTF

j_gene: TRBJ2-6
v_gene: TRBV7-3
abundance: NA
CDR3aa: CASSSTGTGANVLTF

j_gene: TRBJ2-5
v_gene: TRBV5-4
abundance: NA
CDR3aa: CASSLTGGARETQYF

j_gene: TRBJ1-2
v_gene: TRBV14
abundance: NA
CDR3aa: CASSQIGQYGYTF

j_gene: TRBJ1-2
v_gene: TRBV19
abundance: NA
CDR3aa: CASSITENYGYTF

j_gene: TRBJ2-3
v_gene: TRBV7-2
abundance: once
CDR3aa: CASSLVLAGGPGTDTQYF

j_gene: TRBJ2-1
v_gene: TRBV4-2
abundance: NA
CDR3aa: CASSQVRTGGNEQFF

j_gene: TRBJ1-1
v_gene: TRBV5-4
abundance: once
CDR3aa: CASSPGVALNTEAFF

j_gene: TRBJ1-2
v_gene: TRBV27
abundance: NA
CDR3aa: CATSLEGNYGYTF

j_gene: TRBJ1-1
v_gene: TRBV21-1
abundance: NA
CDR3aa: CASSKEVGPRNTEAFF

j_gene: TRBJ2-4
v_gene: TRBV10-3
abundance: NA
CDR3aa: CATGSSAAKNIQYF

j_gene: TRBJ2-1
v_gene: TRBV6-5
abundance: NA
CDR3aa: CASSLAGGNYNEQFF

j_gene: TRBJ1-3
v_gene: TRBV9
abundance: NA
CDR3aa: CASSTVAPGNTIYF

j_gene: TRBJ2-3
v_gene: TRBV5-5
abundance: NA
CDR3aa: CASSWGGAQGDTQYF

j_gene: TRBJ1-2
v_gene: TRBV5-5
abundance: NA
CDR3aa: CASSLAGYGYTF

j_gene: TRBJ1-1
v_gene: TRBV7-6
abundance: NA
CDR3aa: CASSLGSGYEAFF

j_gene: TRBJ2-1
v_gene: TRBV20-1
abundance: NA
CDR3aa: CSAPRGIGQFF